The rows below give T cell receptor beta chains drawn from one sample of a study of beta chain features in type 1 diabetes. Using immunoSEQ multiplex PCR, the repertoire was profiled, and TCRdb retains in-frame clones only, with some absent. The sample shows over 600,000 clones, approximately 13% of them seen only once. Sequencing was carried out using naive CD4+ T cells from blood. These receptors all come from a young man with type 1 diabetes. CDR3s include the opening cysteine and the closing phenylalanine or tryptophan. Fields, in order: V gene, clone size, D gene, J gene, CDR3 protein, CDR3 DNA. A D gene is named only where the DNA matches it firmly. Clone size is not always given. Where it is, it says once, few, many or a class for expanded clones.

v_gene: TRBV27; abundance: .; d_gene: TRBD1; j_gene: TRBJ1-1; CDR3aa: CASSLRGTGLPNTEAFF; CDR3nt: TGTGCCAGCAGTTTACGCGGGACAGGCCTTCCAAACACTGAAGCTTTCTTT
v_gene: TRBV2; abundance: .; d_gene: .; j_gene: TRBJ1-5; CDR3aa: CASSEFKLRTTGSNQPQHF; CDR3nt: TGTGCCAGCAGTGAATTCAAATTGAGGACGACAGGCAGCAATCAGCCCCAGCATTTT
v_gene: TRBV4-3; abundance: .; d_gene: .; j_gene: TRBJ2-2; CDR3aa: CASSQELETGELFF; CDR3nt: TGCGCCAGCAGCCAAGAGTTGGAGACCGGGGAGCTGTTTTTT
v_gene: TRBV6-1; abundance: .; d_gene: TRBD1; j_gene: TRBJ1-5; CDR3aa: CASSDRQGVSSNQPQHF; CDR3nt: TGTGCCAGCAGTGACCGACAGGGTGTATCTAGCAATCAGCCCCAGCATTTT
v_gene: TRBV6-1; abundance: few; d_gene: TRBD1; j_gene: TRBJ1-1; CDR3aa: CASRPGQGADTEAFF; CDR3nt: TGTGCCAGCAGACCAGGACAGGGGGCAGATACTGAAGCTTTCTTT
v_gene: TRBV29-1; abundance: few; d_gene: .; j_gene: TRBJ2-1; CDR3aa: CSVAGFDFRDNEQFF; CDR3nt: TGCAGCGTTGCAGGGTTTGATTTTAGGGACAATGAGCAGTTCTTC
v_gene: TRBV4-3; abundance: few; d_gene: .; j_gene: TRBJ1-1; CDR3aa: CASSVGAQGSEAFF; CDR3nt: TGCGCCAGCAGCGTAGGGGCCCAGGGTTCTGAAGCTTTCTTT
v_gene: TRBV4-1; abundance: few; d_gene: TRBD1; j_gene: TRBJ2-1; CDR3aa: CASSPPGQGTHEQFF; CDR3nt: TGCGCCAGCAGCCCCCCGGGACAGGGGACCCATGAGCAGTTCTTC
v_gene: TRBV5-1; abundance: few; d_gene: .; j_gene: TRBJ2-3; CDR3aa: CASSLTGPPLDTQYF; CDR3nt: TGCGCCAGCAGCTTAACAGGGCCTCCGTTAGATACGCAGTATTTT
v_gene: TRBV5-6; abundance: .; d_gene: .; j_gene: TRBJ1-1; CDR3aa: CASSLRPNTEAFF; CDR3nt: TGTGCCAGCAGCCTTCGGCCGAACACTGAAGCTTTCTTT
v_gene: TRBV9; abundance: .; d_gene: .; j_gene: TRBJ2-2; CDR3aa: CASSQSETGELFF; CDR3nt: TGTGCCAGCAGCCAGAGTGAAACCGGGGAGCTGTTTTTT
v_gene: TRBV5-1; abundance: few; d_gene: .; j_gene: TRBJ2-3; CDR3aa: CASSLAVADNTDTQYF; CDR3nt: TGCGCCAGCAGCTTGGCGGTAGCGGACAACACAGATACGCAGTATTTT
v_gene: TRBV2; abundance: few; d_gene: TRBD1; j_gene: TRBJ2-2; CDR3aa: CASSEAQGLNTGELFF; CDR3nt: TGTGCCAGCAGTGAAGCACAGGGGCTAAACACCGGGGAGCTGTTTTTT
v_gene: TRBV7-9; abundance: few; d_gene: TRBD2; j_gene: TRBJ2-1; CDR3aa: CASSASGTSGVGEQFF; CDR3nt: TGTGCCAGCAGCGCATCCGGGACTAGCGGGGTTGGTGAGCAGTTCTTC
v_gene: TRBV4-3; abundance: .; d_gene: TRBD1; j_gene: TRBJ1-2; CDR3aa: CASSPDRGYGYTF; CDR3nt: TGCGCCAGCAGCCCGGACAGGGGCTATGGCTACACCTTC
v_gene: TRBV25-1; abundance: few; d_gene: .; j_gene: TRBJ2-2; CDR3aa: CASSPAGGNTGELFF; CDR3nt: TGTGCCAGCAGCCCAGCTGGGGGGAACACCGGGGAGCTGTTTTTT
v_gene: TRBV27; abundance: .; d_gene: .; j_gene: TRBJ1-2; CDR3aa: CASRLHDPIPGTNYGYTF; CDR3nt: TGTGCCAGCAGACTCCATGACCCGATTCCCGGGACAAACTATGGCTACACCTTC
v_gene: TRBV30; abundance: .; d_gene: .; j_gene: TRBJ1-2; CDR3aa: CAWKDRANYGYTF; CDR3nt: TGTGCCTGGAAGGACAGAGCTAACTATGGCTACACCTTC
v_gene: TRBV6-5; abundance: .; d_gene: .; j_gene: TRBJ2-5; CDR3aa: CASSPGETQYF; CDR3nt: TGTGCCAGCAGCCCTGGGGAGACCCAGTACTTC
v_gene: TRBV4-2; abundance: few; d_gene: .; j_gene: TRBJ1-3; CDR3aa: CASSQEIAGNTIYF; CDR3nt: TGTGCCAGCAGCCAAGAAATTGCGGGAAACACCATATATTTT
v_gene: TRBV10-3; abundance: .; d_gene: TRBD1; j_gene: TRBJ2-1; CDR3aa: CAISDQDRVGYNEQFF; CDR3nt: TGTGCCATCAGTGACCAGGACAGGGTCGGTTACAATGAGCAGTTCTTC
v_gene: TRBV28; abundance: few; d_gene: .; j_gene: TRBJ1-6; CDR3aa: CASSRGGDNSPLHF; CDR3nt: TGTGCCAGCAGCAGGGGAGGCGATAATTCACCCCTCCACTTT
v_gene: TRBV15; abundance: .; d_gene: TRBD1; j_gene: TRBJ1-5; CDR3aa: CATSQDRHSNQPQHF; CDR3nt: TGTGCCACCAGCCAGGACAGGCATAGCAATCAGCCCCAGCATTTT
v_gene: TRBV7-9; abundance: few; d_gene: TRBD1; j_gene: TRBJ1-4; CDR3aa: CASSLAGTGVQKLFF; CDR3nt: TGTGCCAGCAGTTTGGCCGGGACAGGGGTGCAAAAACTGTTTTTT
v_gene: TRBV9; abundance: .; d_gene: .; j_gene: TRBJ2-2; CDR3aa: CASSVDFRAGELFF; CDR3nt: TGTGCCAGCAGCGTAGATTTCAGAGCCGGGGAGCTGTTTTTT
v_gene: TRBV7-6; abundance: .; d_gene: TRBD2; j_gene: TRBJ2-3; CDR3aa: CASSLVGGAETDTQYF; CDR3nt: TGTGCCAGCAGCTTAGTCGGGGGGGCCGAGACAGATACGCAGTATTTT
v_gene: TRBV6-5; abundance: .; d_gene: .; j_gene: TRBJ2-3; CDR3aa: CASSKTTATDTQYF; CDR3nt: TGTGCCAGCAGTAAAACGACGGCCACAGATACGCAGTATTTT
v_gene: TRBV6-5; abundance: .; d_gene: .; j_gene: TRBJ1-2; CDR3aa: CASRRGRDGYTF; CDR3nt: TGTGCCAGCAGGAGGGGAAGGGATGGCTACACCTTC
v_gene: TRBV29-1; abundance: .; d_gene: .; j_gene: TRBJ2-1; CDR3aa: CSVKRGYNEQFF; CDR3nt: TGCAGCGTCAAGAGGGGGTACAATGAGCAGTTCTTC
v_gene: TRBV19; abundance: few; d_gene: TRBD1; j_gene: TRBJ2-6; CDR3aa: CASSDMGQLFSGANVLTF; CDR3nt: TGTGCCAGTAGCGATATGGGACAGCTTTTCTCTGGGGCCAACGTCCTGACTTTC
v_gene: TRBV2; abundance: few; d_gene: TRBD2; j_gene: TRBJ2-7; CDR3aa: CASRGGGNTYYEQYF; CDR3nt: TGTGCCAGCAGGGGGGGAGGGAATACCTACTACGAGCAGTACTTC
v_gene: TRBV20-1; abundance: .; d_gene: .; j_gene: TRBJ2-3; CDR3aa: CSLTSPDTQYF; CDR3nt: TGCAGCCTCACCAGCCCAGATACGCAGTATTTT
v_gene: TRBV28; abundance: .; d_gene: .; j_gene: TRBJ2-7; CDR3aa: CASSPVLYEQYF; CDR3nt: TGTGCCAGCAGCCCGGTCCTCTACGAGCAGTACTTC
v_gene: TRBV10-3; abundance: .; d_gene: TRBD1; j_gene: TRBJ2-6; CDR3aa: CATIWGTVRSGANVLTF; CDR3nt: TGTGCCACCATCTGGGGGACAGTCCGCTCTGGGGCCAACGTCCTGACTTTC
v_gene: TRBV7-6; abundance: .; d_gene: TRBD1; j_gene: TRBJ2-5; CDR3aa: CASSPYRGHQETQYF; CDR3nt: TGTGCCAGCAGCCCCTACAGGGGACACCAAGAGACCCAGTACTTC
v_gene: TRBV5-4; abundance: .; d_gene: TRBD2; j_gene: TRBJ2-1; CDR3aa: CASSTLAGGPYNEQFF; CDR3nt: TGTGCCAGCAGCACCTTAGCGGGGGGACCTTACAATGAGCAGTTCTTC
v_gene: TRBV7-9; abundance: .; d_gene: .; j_gene: TRBJ2-2; CDR3aa: CASSPGRTLTGELFF; CDR3nt: TGTGCCAGCAGCCCGGGACGAACCTTAACCGGGGAGCTGTTTTTT
v_gene: TRBV9; abundance: few; d_gene: TRBD1; j_gene: TRBJ2-3; CDR3aa: CASSSHRGADTQYF; CDR3nt: TGTGCCAGCAGCTCTCACAGGGGAGCAGATACGCAGTATTTT
v_gene: TRBV6-6; abundance: .; d_gene: TRBD2; j_gene: TRBJ2-1; CDR3aa: CASRETSGNDEQFF; CDR3nt: TGTGCCAGCAGGGAGACTAGCGGTAACGATGAGCAGTTCTTC
v_gene: TRBV2; abundance: few; d_gene: .; j_gene: TRBJ1-4; CDR3aa: CASNGVKGEKLFF; CDR3nt: TGTGCCAGCAACGGGGTAAAGGGTGAAAAACTGTTTTTT
v_gene: TRBV11-2; abundance: .; d_gene: .; j_gene: TRBJ1-4; CDR3aa: CASSLGFEKLFF; CDR3nt: TGTGCCAGCAGCTTAGGATTCGAAAAACTGTTTTTT
v_gene: TRBV4-3; abundance: few; d_gene: TRBD1; j_gene: TRBJ2-1; CDR3aa: CASSQEDRGYNEQFF; CDR3nt: TGCGCCAGCAGCCAAGAGGACAGGGGATACAATGAGCAGTTCTTC
v_gene: TRBV18; abundance: few; d_gene: .; j_gene: TRBJ1-1; CDR3aa: CASSQGVNTEAFF; CDR3nt: TGTGCCAGCTCACAAGGGGTGAACACTGAAGCTTTCTTT
v_gene: TRBV9; abundance: few; d_gene: TRBD2; j_gene: TRBJ2-3; CDR3aa: CASSVYGGGVTDTQYF; CDR3nt: TGTGCCAGCAGCGTATATGGCGGGGGGGTCACAGATACGCAGTATTTT
v_gene: TRBV6-1; abundance: .; d_gene: .; j_gene: TRBJ2-7; CDR3aa: CASSERQGTYEQYF; CDR3nt: TGTGCCAGCAGTGAACGGCAGGGTACGTACGAGCAGTACTTC
v_gene: TRBV30; abundance: .; d_gene: .; j_gene: TRBJ2-2; CDR3aa: CACARRGLDTGELFF; CDR3nt: TGTGCCTGTGCTCGTCGGGGGCTGGACACCGGGGAGCTGTTTTTT
v_gene: TRBV18; abundance: .; d_gene: .; j_gene: TRBJ1-2; CDR3aa: CASSEGRGANYGYTF; CDR3nt: TGTGCCAGCTCAGAAGGCAGGGGCGCTAACTATGGCTACACCTTC
v_gene: TRBV2; abundance: few; d_gene: TRBD2; j_gene: TRBJ2-5; CDR3aa: CASSGLAGSQETQYF; CDR3nt: TGTGCCAGCAGTGGACTAGCGGGCTCCCAAGAGACCCAGTACTTC
v_gene: TRBV6-5; abundance: .; d_gene: .; j_gene: TRBJ2-2; CDR3aa: CASSYRISPNTGELFF; CDR3nt: TGTGCCAGCAGTTACCGGATTAGCCCGAACACCGGGGAGCTGTTTTTT
v_gene: TRBV25-1; abundance: few; d_gene: .; j_gene: TRBJ2-1; CDR3aa: CASSVQYNEQFF; CDR3nt: TGTGCCAGCAGTGTGCAATACAATGAGCAGTTCTTC
v_gene: TRBV9; abundance: .; d_gene: .; j_gene: TRBJ2-5; CDR3aa: CASSVSQGRMETQYF; CDR3nt: TGTGCCAGCAGCGTAAGCCAGGGGAGGATGGAGACCCAGTACTTC
v_gene: TRBV30; abundance: few; d_gene: .; j_gene: TRBJ1-5; CDR3aa: CAWSVQGEQPQHF; CDR3nt: TGTGCCTGGAGTGTACAGGGCGAACAGCCCCAGCATTTT
v_gene: TRBV27; abundance: .; d_gene: .; j_gene: TRBJ2-3; CDR3aa: CASISRTDTQYF; CDR3nt: TGTGCCAGCATCTCCCGCACAGATACGCAGTATTTT
v_gene: TRBV11-2; abundance: .; d_gene: .; j_gene: TRBJ1-6; CDR3aa: CAPRGAGNSPLHF; CDR3nt: TGTGCCCCCCGAGGGGCAGGGAATTCACCCCTCCACTTT
v_gene: TRBV20-1; abundance: .; d_gene: .; j_gene: TRBJ2-7; CDR3aa: CSASSSHEQYF; CDR3nt: TGCAGTGCCTCGAGCAGTCACGAGCAGTACTTC
v_gene: TRBV2; abundance: .; d_gene: .; j_gene: TRBJ1-6; CDR3aa: CASSDRGAISLHF; CDR3nt: TGTGCCAGCAGTGATCGTGGTGCGATATCCCTCCACTTT
v_gene: TRBV5-4; abundance: few; d_gene: .; j_gene: TRBJ2-7; CDR3aa: CASSLEGGARYEQYF; CDR3nt: TGTGCCAGCAGCTTGGAGGGAGGTGCGCGGTACGAGCAGTACTTC